A selection of T cell receptor beta chains follows, all from one sample in a study of neurological immune-mediated disorders. TCRdb re-called the 5' RACE reads through MiXCR, storing one row per CDR3 protein. Of over 65,000 distinct CDR3 sequences listed, just over 2.5% are singletons. Sequencing was carried out using PBMCs. The source of these receptors is a woman aged 25 to 39 with multiple sclerosis. Each CDR3 is given with its conserved first and last residue. The order of the fields is D gene, clone size, V gene, J gene, CDR3 protein, CDR3 DNA. D genes are given only for firm matches. Each size is how often the clone was seen (once, few, many) or a class if it is expanded.

D gene: NA
clone size: many
V gene: TRBV27
J gene: TRBJ2-1
CDR3 protein: CASSLRSGQRDNEQFF
CDR3 DNA: TGTGCCAGCAGTTTACGGAGCGGGCAGAGAGACAATGAGCAGTTCTTC

D gene: NA
clone size: many
V gene: TRBV29-1
J gene: TRBJ1-2
CDR3 protein: CSVESTQGPYGYTF
CDR3 DNA: TGCAGCGTTGAATCAACGCAGGGCCCCTATGGCTACACCTTC

D gene: NA
clone size: many
V gene: TRBV29-1
J gene: TRBJ1-1
CDR3 protein: CSVDGGGGSEAFF
CDR3 DNA: TGCAGCGTTGACGGAGGGGGAGGGTCTGAAGCTTTCTTT

D gene: NA
clone size: many
V gene: TRBV18
J gene: TRBJ1-1
CDR3 protein: CASSPEGNTEAFF
CDR3 DNA: TGTGCCAGCTCACCTGAGGGGAACACTGAAGCTTTCTTT

D gene: TRBD2
clone size: many
V gene: TRBV5-1
J gene: TRBJ2-1
CDR3 protein: CASSPGGAGTSGTNEQFF
CDR3 DNA: TGCGCCAGCAGCCCGGGTGGGGCCGGGACTAGCGGGACCAATGAGCAGTTCTTC

D gene: NA
clone size: many
V gene: TRBV13
J gene: TRBJ2-7
CDR3 protein: CASSTASGSYEQYF
CDR3 DNA: TGTGCCAGCAGCACGGCCAGCGGCTCCTACGAGCAGTACTTC

D gene: TRBD2
clone size: many
V gene: TRBV9
J gene: TRBJ2-7
CDR3 protein: CASSVDEAGGYEQYF
CDR3 DNA: TGTGCCAGCAGCGTAGACGAGGCGGGAGGATACGAGCAGTACTTC

D gene: TRBD1
clone size: many
V gene: TRBV12-3/TRBV12-4
J gene: TRBJ2-5
CDR3 protein: CASSSWDRRETQYF
CDR3 DNA: TGTGCCAGCAGTTCGTGGGACAGACGAGAGACCCAGTACTTC

D gene: TRBD2
clone size: many
V gene: TRBV20-1
J gene: TRBJ2-7
CDR3 protein: CSAKGLAGRYEQYF
CDR3 DNA: TGCAGTGCTAAGGGACTAGCGGGAAGATACGAGCAGTACTTC

D gene: NA
clone size: many
V gene: TRBV3-1
J gene: TRBJ2-1
CDR3 protein: CASSQFADEQFF
CDR3 DNA: TGTGCCAGCAGCCAATTTGCGGATGAGCAGTTCTTC

D gene: TRBD1
clone size: many
V gene: TRBV10-3
J gene: TRBJ1-2
CDR3 protein: CAISEEGQGYGYTF
CDR3 DNA: TGTGCCATCAGTGAGGAAGGACAGGGGTATGGCTACACCTTC

D gene: NA
clone size: many
V gene: TRBV5-6
J gene: TRBJ2-1
CDR3 protein: CASSRSLDREYEQFF
CDR3 DNA: TGTGCCAGCAGCCGATCTCTCGACCGTGAATATGAGCAGTTCTTC

D gene: NA
clone size: many
V gene: TRBV5-1
J gene: TRBJ1-1
CDR3 protein: CASSLISRGNTEAFF
CDR3 DNA: TGCGCCAGCAGCTTGATTTCTAGGGGGAACACTGAAGCTTTCTTT

D gene: TRBD1
clone size: many
V gene: TRBV7-9
J gene: TRBJ2-3
CDR3 protein: CASSTTGGPDTQYF
CDR3 DNA: TGTGCCAGCAGTACAACAGGGGGGCCAGATACGCAGTATTTT

D gene: TRBD2
clone size: many
V gene: TRBV7-9
J gene: TRBJ2-7
CDR3 protein: CASSPGTTLDRQYF
CDR3 DNA: TGTGCCAGCAGCCCCGGGACTACCTTAGATCGGCAGTACTTC

D gene: NA
clone size: many
V gene: TRBV20-1
J gene: TRBJ2-1
CDR3 protein: CSAGQGAGVYNEQFF
CDR3 DNA: TGCAGTGCTGGCCAGGGGGCGGGGGTATACAATGAGCAGTTCTTC

D gene: TRBD1
clone size: many
V gene: TRBV9
J gene: TRBJ2-7
CDR3 protein: CASSPQGPYEQYF
CDR3 DNA: TGTGCCAGCAGCCCACAGGGGCCCTACGAGCAGTACTTC

D gene: TRBD2
clone size: many
V gene: TRBV4-3
J gene: TRBJ2-2
CDR3 protein: CASSQAFFKPGLEKNTGELFF
CDR3 DNA: TGCGCCAGCAGCCAAGCCTTCTTTAAACCGGGACTAGAGAAGAACACCGGGGAGCTGTTTTTT

D gene: TRBD1
clone size: many
V gene: TRBV5-1
J gene: TRBJ1-2
CDR3 protein: CASKKDRAGLYGYTF
CDR3 DNA: TGCGCCAGCAAAAAGGACAGGGCGGGTCTCTATGGCTACACCTTC

D gene: TRBD2
clone size: many
V gene: TRBV7-2
J gene: TRBJ2-1
CDR3 protein: CASSLAAGGYNEQFF
CDR3 DNA: TGTGCCAGCAGCTTAGCGGCGGGAGGGTACAATGAGCAGTTCTTC

D gene: NA
clone size: many
V gene: TRBV9
J gene: TRBJ2-5
CDR3 protein: CASSVGTDQETQYF
CDR3 DNA: TGTGCCAGCAGCGTAGGAACAGACCAAGAGACCCAGTACTTC

D gene: TRBD2
clone size: many
V gene: TRBV9
J gene: TRBJ2-2
CDR3 protein: CASSTGDYTTGELFF
CDR3 DNA: TGTGCCAGCAGCACCGGGGACTACACCACCGGGGAGCTGTTTTTT

D gene: TRBD2
clone size: many
V gene: TRBV20-1
J gene: TRBJ2-3
CDR3 protein: CSARVAGGRADTQYF
CDR3 DNA: TGCAGTGCTAGAGTAGCGGGAGGCCGGGCAGATACGCAGTATTTT

D gene: NA
clone size: many
V gene: TRBV4-1
J gene: TRBJ1-5
CDR3 protein: CASSQDQGYSNQPQHF
CDR3 DNA: TGCGCCAGCAGCCAAGATCAGGGGTATAGCAATCAGCCCCAGCATTTT

D gene: TRBD1
clone size: many
V gene: TRBV20-1
J gene: TRBJ2-7
CDR3 protein: CSARRTGVSYEQYF
CDR3 DNA: TGCAGTGCTAGACGGACAGGCGTATCCTACGAGCAGTACTTC

D gene: NA
clone size: many
V gene: TRBV19
J gene: TRBJ2-5
CDR3 protein: CASSINGAQETQYF
CDR3 DNA: TGTGCCAGTAGTATAAACGGGGCTCAAGAGACCCAGTACTTC

D gene: NA
clone size: many
V gene: TRBV20-1
J gene: TRBJ2-2
CDR3 protein: CSALIRGTGELFF
CDR3 DNA: TGCAGTGCTCTCATACGGGGTACCGGGGAGCTGTTTTTT

D gene: TRBD2
clone size: many
V gene: TRBV20-1
J gene: TRBJ2-7
CDR3 protein: CSATPGTSPSYEQYF
CDR3 DNA: TGCAGTGCTACTCCCGGGACTAGCCCCTCCTACGAGCAGTACTTC